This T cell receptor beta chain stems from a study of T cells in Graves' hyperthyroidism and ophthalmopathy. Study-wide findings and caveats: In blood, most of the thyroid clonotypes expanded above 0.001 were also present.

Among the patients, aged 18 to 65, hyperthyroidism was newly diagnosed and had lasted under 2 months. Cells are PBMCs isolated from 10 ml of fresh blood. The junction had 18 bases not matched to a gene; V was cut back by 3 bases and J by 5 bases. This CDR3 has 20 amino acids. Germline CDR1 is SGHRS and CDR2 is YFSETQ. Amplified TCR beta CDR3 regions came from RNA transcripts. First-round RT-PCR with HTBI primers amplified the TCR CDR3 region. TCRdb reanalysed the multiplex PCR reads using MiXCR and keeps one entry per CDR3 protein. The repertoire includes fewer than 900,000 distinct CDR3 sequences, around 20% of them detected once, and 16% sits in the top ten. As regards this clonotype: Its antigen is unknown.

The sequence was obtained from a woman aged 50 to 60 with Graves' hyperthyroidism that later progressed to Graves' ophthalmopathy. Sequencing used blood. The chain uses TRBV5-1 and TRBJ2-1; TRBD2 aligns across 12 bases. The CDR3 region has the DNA TGCGCCAGCAGCTGGAAATCCGGGACTAGCGGGCTACGCTACCACAATGAGCAGTTCTTC. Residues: CASSWKSGTSGLRYHNEQFF. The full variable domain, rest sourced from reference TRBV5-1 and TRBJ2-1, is KAGVTQTPRYLIKTRGQQVTLSCSPISGHRSVSWYQQTPGQGLQFLFEYFSETQRNKGNFPGRFSGRQFSNSRSEMNVSTLELGDSALYLCASSWKSGTSGLRYHNEQFFGPGTRLTVL.